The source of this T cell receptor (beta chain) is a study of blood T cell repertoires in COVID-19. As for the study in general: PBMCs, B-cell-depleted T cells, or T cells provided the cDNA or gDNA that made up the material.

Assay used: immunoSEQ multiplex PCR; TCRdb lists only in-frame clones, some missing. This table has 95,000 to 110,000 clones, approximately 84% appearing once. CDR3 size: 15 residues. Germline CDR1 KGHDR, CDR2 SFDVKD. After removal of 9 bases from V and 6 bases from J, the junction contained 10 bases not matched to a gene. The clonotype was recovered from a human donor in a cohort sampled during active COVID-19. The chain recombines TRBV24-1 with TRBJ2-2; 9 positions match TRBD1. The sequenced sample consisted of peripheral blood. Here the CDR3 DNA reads TGTGCCACCTCAATCCGGGACAGGGACGCCGGGGAGCTGTTTTTT. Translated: CATSIRDRDAGELFF.